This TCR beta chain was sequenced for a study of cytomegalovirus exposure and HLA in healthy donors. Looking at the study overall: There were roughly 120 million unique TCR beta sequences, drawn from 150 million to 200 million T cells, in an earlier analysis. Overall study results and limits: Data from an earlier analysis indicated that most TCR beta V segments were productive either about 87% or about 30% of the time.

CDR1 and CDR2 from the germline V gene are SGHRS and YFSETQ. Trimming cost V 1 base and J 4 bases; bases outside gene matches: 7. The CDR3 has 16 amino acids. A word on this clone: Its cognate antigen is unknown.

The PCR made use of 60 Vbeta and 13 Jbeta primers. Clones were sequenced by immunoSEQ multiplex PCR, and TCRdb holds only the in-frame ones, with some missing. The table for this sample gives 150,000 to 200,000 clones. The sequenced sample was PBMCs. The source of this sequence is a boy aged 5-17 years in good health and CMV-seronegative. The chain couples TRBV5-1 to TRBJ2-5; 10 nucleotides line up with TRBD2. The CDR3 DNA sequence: TGCGCCAGCAGCTTGAATGAGCGGGGGGGCGCAGAGACCCAGTACTTC. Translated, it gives CASSLNERGGAETQYF.